The source of this TCR beta chain is a study of shared clonotypes between healthy human individuals. Study observations and caveats: Sequencing depth was expected to influence donor clonotype sharing.

Measured with immunoSEQ multiplex PCR; TCRdb has only the in-frame clones, and not every one. The table shows about 580,000 clones, with 98% occurring only once. A note on this clone: Its antigen is as yet unknown.

The CDR3 spans 14 residues. Germline V lookup: CDR1 MGHDK, CDR2 SYGVNS. The germline V and J ends were trimmed by 1 base and 4 bases, with 10 bases remaining between them. CD45RO-negative cells were positively selected for CCR7, leaving out terminally differentiated effector memory CD45RA+ cells. Sequencing used naive CD8+ T cells sorted from blood. The TCR was taken from a man younger than 40 in good health. The V and J genes are TRBV25-1 and TRBJ1-2; D is unresolved. The CDR3 coding sequence is TGTGCCAGCAGTGAATTGCTAGAAGGCTATGGCTACACCTTC. It codes for CASSELLEGYGYTF.